Presented here are 22 T cell receptor beta chains from one specimen sequenced in a study of blood T cell repertoires in COVID-19. The protocol was immunoSEQ multiplex PCR, while the TCRdb copy is restricted to in-frame clones and leaves out a portion. The repertoire holds 400,000 to 450,000 clones, less than 95% seen once, with about 0.6% in the top ten. The sequenced material came from PBMCs or T cells enriched from blood (not recorded which). These receptors were collected from a man aged 18 to 29 who had recovered from COVID-19.

This chain links TRBV6-5 with TRBJ1-5, with 8 positions matching TRBD1. The V and J ends lost 7 bases and 7 bases, in that order; junction bases with no gene match: 6. The CDR3 is made up of 13 amino acids. The germline CDR1 and CDR2 sequences are MNHEY and SVGAGI. The CDR3 DNA reads as TGTGCCAGCAACCCGGACAGGGAACAGCCCCAGCATTTT. The encoded protein is CASNPDREQPQHF.

This clone was observed a single time. This sequence joins TRBV10-3 and TRBJ1-2; a possible D gene is TRBD1 (6 bases). The CDR3 is 17 residues long. The germline CDR1 and CDR2 sequences are ENHRY and SYGVKD. Between the trimmed V and J ends, which lost 6 bases and 3 bases, there was a span of 23 bases. CDR3 nucleotide sequence: TGTGCCATCAGAGAGATTGTAAGGACAGACGTTTACTATGGCTACACCTTC. Residues: CAIREIVRTDVYYGYTF.

This clone has just one count. V gene TRBV2 combines with J gene TRBJ2-7; maybe TRBD2 (6 bases). This CDR3 is built from 14 residues. V lost 2 bases, J lost 2 bases, and 10 bases lay in between. Germline V CDR1 and CDR2: SNHLY, FYNNEI. As DNA, the CDR3 is TGTGCCAGCAGTGAACGGGGGATTACCTACGAGCAGTACTTC. Its protein is CASSERGITYEQYF.

The CDR3 DNA reads TGTGCCAGCAGTTACCGGGGGACAGCGACCTCCTACACCTTC. Its protein is CASSYRGTATSYTF. This chain connects TRBV6-5 to TRBJ1-2; TRBD1 matches 7 bases. The CDR3 consists of 14 residues. Germline CDR1 MNHEY, CDR2 SVGAGI. V shed 2 bases, J shed 10 bases, and the junction held 10 bases outside the gene matches.

V usage is TRBV15 and J usage is TRBJ2-3, with D tentatively TRBD2 (7 bases). Germline CDR1 and CDR2: LNHNV and YYDKDF (reference sequence). V lost 3 bases and J lost 5, with 18 bases in between. The CDR3 has 16 residues. The CDR3 bases are TGTGCCACCAGCAGCCCCCCAGGGAGGGGGATAGATACGCAGTATTTT. It codes for CATSSPPGRGIDTQYF.

This clone was recorded once. The chain carries TRBV6-5 and TRBJ1-5, with D possibly matching TRBD1 (5 bases). The V end was cut by 0 bases, the J end by 2 bases, with 11 bases between. The CDR3 runs to 16 residues. Germline V gives CDR1 MNHEY, CDR2 SVGAGI. The CDR3 reads CASSYSAGNRNQPQHF. The CDR3 DNA follows: TGTGCCAGCAGTTACTCCGCAGGGAATCGCAATCAGCCCCAGCATTTT.

This clone has only one observation. The chain carries TRBV7-9 and TRBJ2-3; 7 bases agree with TRBD2. Germline V gene sequence: CDR1 SEHNR, CDR2 FQNEAQ (reference sequence). V was pared by 4 bases and J by 0 bases, with 4 bases of the junction left unmatched. The CDR3 consists of 15 residues. The CDR3, as DNA: TGTGCCAGCAGCTCCCAGCGGGGTAGCACAGATACGCAGTATTTT. Encoded protein: CASSSQRGSTDTQYF.

This chain links TRBV11-2 with TRBJ2-2, with a weak D call TRBD1 (5 bases). Germline CDR1 is SGHAT and CDR2 is FQNNGV. This CDR3 region has 15 residues. Trimming cost V 1 base and J 4 bases, with 10 bases left between them. CDR3 amino acids: CASSLGGGLTGELFF. The CDR3, as DNA: TGTGCCAGCAGCTTAGGGGGCGGCCTCACCGGGGAGCTGTTTTTT. The complete variable domain, with remaining parts taken from reference TRBV11-2 and TRBJ2-2, reads EAGVAQSPRYKIIEKRQSVAFWCNPISGHATLYWYQQILGQGPKLLIQFQNNGVVDDSQLPKDRFSAERLKGVDSTLKIQPAKLEDSAVYLCASSLGGGLTGELFFGEGSRLTVL.

This clone was counted between two and nine times. This rearrangement joins TRBV2 to TRBJ2-1; 7 bases align to TRBD1. V shed 4 bases and J 4 bases; nucleotides not matched to a gene: 4. CDR3 size: 14 residues. Germline V lookup: CDR1 SNHLY, CDR2 FYNNEI. As DNA, the CDR3 is TGTGCCAGCAGTGGGACAGGCAATTACAATGAGCAGTTCTTC. Its translation: CASSGTGNYNEQFF.

This chain uses TRBV14 with TRBJ1-2; 9 bases agree with TRBD1. Germline-derived CDR1 and CDR2 are SGHDN and FVKESK. Trimming at V came to 4 bases and at J to 3 bases, leaving 6 bases not matched to a gene. The CDR3 is 15 residues long. The CDR3 here is CASSPRDRAYYGYTF. CDR3 coding DNA: TGTGCCAGCAGCCCCCGGGACAGGGCTTACTATGGCTACACCTTC.

This clone was counted a few times. J is TRBJ2-1 and V is TRBV3-1 (or the pseudogene TRBV3-2), with 9 bases that match TRBD2. The CDR3 contains 16 residues. The J segment lost 3 bases and the V segment lost 0 bases, leaving 3 bases of the junction unmatched. CDR1 and CDR2 from the germline V gene are LGHDT and YNNKEL (reference sequence). The CDR3 spells CASSQDSGSFYNEQFF. CDR3 bases: TGTGCCAGCAGCCAAGATAGCGGGAGTTTCTACAATGAGCAGTTCTTC.

The V and J genes are TRBV27 and TRBJ2-5; the D is unclear. Trimming removed 8 bases from V and 6 bases from J, with 10 bases in between. Germline assignment: CDR1 MNHEY and CDR2 SMNVEV (reference sequence). This CDR3 is built from 11 residues. CDR3 region: CASFAEKTQYF. CDR3 DNA sequence: TGTGCCAGCTTCGCGGAGAAGACCCAGTACTTC.

This rearrangement joins TRBV5-1 to TRBJ1-5; D perhaps matches TRBD1 (6 bases). V was pared by 6 bases and J by 5 bases, with 18 bases between. CDR1 SGHRS and CDR2 YFSETQ come from the germline V gene. The length of the CDR3 is 15 residues. CDR3 sequence reads: CASKQDSGGYQPQHF. The DNA of the CDR3 is TGCGCCAGCAAGCAGGACAGCGGGGGATATCAGCCCCAGCATTTT.

This clone was counted a single time. Other DNA sequences in this specimen translate into the identical CDR3. The V gene is TRBV9, the J gene TRBJ1-6, with 10 positions matching TRBD1. Germline CDR1 SGDLS, CDR2 YYNGEE. The J segment lost 7 bases and the V segment lost 0 bases, leaving 1 base of the junction unmatched. This CDR3 is 15 amino acids long. The CDR3 DNA follows: TGTGCCAGCAGCGTAGGGGGACAGGGGAATTCACCCCTCCACTTT. This encodes CASSVGGQGNSPLHF.

A word on this clone: This sample also contains other DNA sequences that code for the same CDR3. The rearrangement joins TRBV5-1 to TRBJ1-5; 8 bases are shared with TRBD1. Per germline, CDR1 SGHRS and CDR2 YFSETQ. The CDR3 contains 15 residues. After removal of 0 bases from V and 1 base from J, the junction contained 0 bases not matched to a gene. The CDR3 protein is CASSLAGGSNQPQHF. CDR3 sequence (DNA): TGCGCCAGCAGCTTGGCAGGGGGCAGCAATCAGCCCCAGCATTTT. The full variable domain, rest sourced from reference TRBV5-1 and TRBJ1-5, is KAGVTQTPRYLIKTRGQQVTLSCSPISGHRSVSWYQQTPGQGLQFLFEYFSETQRNKGNFPGRFSGRQFSNSRSEMNVSTLELGDSALYLCASSLAGGSNQPQHFGDGTRLSIL.

Here the CDR3 reads CASSLGGPYTQYF. The CDR3 region has the DNA TGTGCCAGCAGTTTGGGGGGGCCATATACGCAGTATTTT. The chain joins TRBV28 to TRBJ2-3; a weak D match, TRBD2 (7 bases). The CDR3 is 13 amino acids. Deletions cut 3 bases from V and 7 bases from J, with 11 bases between. Germline assignment: CDR1 MDHEN and CDR2 SYDVKM. The whole variable domain, remainder taken from reference TRBV28 and TRBJ2-3, is DVKVTQSSRYLVKRTGEKVFLECVQDMDHENMFWYRQDPGLGLRLIYFSYDVKMKEKGDIPEGYSVSREKKERFSLILESASTNQTSMYLCASSLGGPYTQYFGPGTRLTVL.

The V call is TRBV29-1, the J call TRBJ1-4; tentative D call: TRBD1 (5 bases). Germline assignment: CDR1 SQVTM and CDR2 ANQGSEA. Trimming left V 0 bases short and J 5 bases short, with 13 bases between. There are 15 residues in the CDR3. CDR3 nucleotides: TGCAGCGTTGAAGATCCCGGGACTGAGAATGAAAAACTGTTTTTT. Amino acid sequence: CSVEDPGTENEKLFF.

The rearrangement uses TRBV5-1 and TRBJ2-5; tentatively, D is TRBD2 (7 bases). The germline V gene encodes CDR1 SGHRS and CDR2 YFSETQ. The CDR3 is 15 residues long. The V end was cut by 0 bases, the J end by 5 bases, with 14 bases between. CDR3 protein: CASSLGVGGQETQYF. CDR3 coding DNA: TGCGCCAGCAGCTTGGGTGTGGGGGGGCAGGAGACCCAGTACTTC.

The V call is TRBV18, the J call TRBJ2-1, with TRBD2 identical over 15 bases. The V segment lost 5 bases and the J segment 8 bases; nucleotides outside the gene matches: 1. In germline, CDR1 is KGHSH, CDR2 LQKENI. This CDR3 contains 14 residues. The CDR3: CASSGTSGGYEQFF. CDR3 DNA: TGTGCCAGCTCAGGGACTAGCGGGGGGTATGAGCAGTTCTTC. The full variable domain, in which reference TRBV18 and TRBJ2-1 provide the parts outside the CDR3, is NAGVMQNPRHLVRRRGQEARLRCSPMKGHSHVYWYRQLPEEGLKFMVYLQKENIIDESGMPKERFSAEFPKEGPSILRIQQVVRGDSAAYFCASSGTSGGYEQFFGPGTRLTVL.

The genes are TRBV27 and TRBJ2-1; 7 bases map to TRBD2. Germline CDR1 is MNHEY and CDR2 is SMNVEV (reference sequence). The CDR3 runs to 15 residues. V trimming: 6 bases; J trimming: 9 bases; junction bases outside the gene matches: 14. The CDR3 protein is CASRGAGGLEGEQFF. Written as DNA, the CDR3 is TGTGCCAGCAGAGGGGCCGGGGGGTTAGAGGGTGAGCAGTTCTTC.

This clone was seen only a few times. The chain has TRBV7-9 and TRBJ2-5, with 9 bases identical to TRBD1. V lost 5 bases and J lost 3; bases outside the gene matches: 7. The CDR3 is 15 amino acids. Germline CDR1 reads SEHNR; CDR2 reads FQNEAQ (reference sequence). CDR3 sequence (DNA): TGTGCCAGCAGCCACCGGGACAGGGTAAAAGAGACCCAGTACTTC. It codes for CASSHRDRVKETQYF.

The chain carries TRBV7-9 and TRBJ1-2, with TRBD1 identical over 8 bases. The junction had 2 bases not matched to a gene; V was cut back by 4 bases and J by 4 bases. The CDR3 totals 13 residues. Germline V gives CDR1 SEHNR, CDR2 FQNEAQ (reference sequence). DNA of the CDR3: TGTGCCAGCAGCTCTACAGGGGGCTATGGCTACACCTTC. This translates into CASSSTGGYGYTF.